One sample yielded the 3 T cell receptor beta chains listed below, sequenced in a study of blood T cell repertoires in COVID-19. Produced via immunoSEQ multiplex PCR; TCRdb's table is partial and in-frame only. This sample has tens of thousands of clones, with approximately 80% found just once. Sequences were obtained from peripheral blood. Receptors originate from a man aged 55 to 70 with acute or convalescent COVID-19.

V gene TRBV5-1 combines with J gene TRBJ2-1; 10 nucleotides agree with TRBD2. The germline gives CDR1 SGHRS, CDR2 YFSETQ. This CDR3 has 15 amino acids. J gave up 8 bases and V 4 bases, and 9 bases lay outside the gene matches. In DNA form, the CDR3 reads TGCGCCAGCAGCGCCCCTAGCGGGGGTGCGGATGAGCAGTTCTTC. It translates to CASSAPSGGADEQFF.

V and J are TRBV9 and TRBJ2-2; 8 bases fit TRBD2. The V segment lost 2 bases and the J segment 2 bases; nucleotides outside the gene matches: 5. Per the germline V gene, CDR1 is SGDLS and CDR2 is YYNGEE. The CDR3 has 16 amino acids. In DNA form, the CDR3 reads TGTGCCAGCAGCGTCCTTAGCGGGAAAAACACCGGGGAGCTGTTTTTT. Residues: CASSVLSGKNTGELFF.

The chain has TRBV7-2 and TRBJ1-6, with a possible D match to TRBD1 (6 bases). Per the germline V gene, CDR1 is SGHTA and CDR2 is FQGNSA. V was shortened by 0 bases and J by 10 bases, with 10 bases between the two germline ends. There are 14 residues in the CDR3. The DNA for the CDR3 is TGTGCCAGCAGCTTAGCGACAGGTATATCACCCCTCCACTTT. This encodes CASSLATGISPLHF.